The next 8 T cell receptor beta chains were all read from a single sample in a study of cytomegalovirus exposure and HLA in healthy donors. The study ran its PCR with 60 Vbeta and 13 Jbeta primers. The data were produced by immunoSEQ multiplex PCR, yet TCRdb's version contains in-frame clones alone and is incomplete. The data contain under 250,000 clones, roughly 78% of them singletons. The sequenced sample was PBMCs. These receptors all stem from a woman in her twenties or thirties in good health and CMV-seropositive.

This chain uses TRBV7-9 with TRBJ2-1; D unclear. The ends were cut back, 5 bases at V and 4 bases at J, with 12 bases in the middle. CDR1 is SEHNR and CDR2 is FQNEAQ in the germline V gene (reference sequence). The CDR3 is 14 residues long. Written as DNA, the CDR3 is TGTGCCAGCAGCCCTTCTGCGCGGTACAATGAGCAGTTCTTC. This gives the protein CASSPSARYNEQFF.

J is TRBJ2-7 and V is TRBV7-2; TRBD2 agrees at 14 bases. Trimming cost V 5 bases and J 6 bases; bases outside gene matches: 3. Germline V gene sequence: CDR1 SGHTA, CDR2 FQGNSA. The length of the CDR3 is 14 residues. The CDR3 region has the DNA TGTGCCAGCAGCCACGGACTAGCGGGAGGCGAGCAGTACTTC. It codes for CASSHGLAGGEQYF.

J is TRBJ1-1 and V is TRBV6-1, with D perhaps TRBD1 (5 bases). V was trimmed by 6 bases and J by 9 bases, leaving 20 bases between them. The CDR3 loop spans 14 amino acids. Germline V gene sequence: CDR1 MNHNS, CDR2 SASEGT. The CDR3 bases are TGTGCCAGCAGCCCACGGGGGAGTTCCTCGCAAGCTTTCTTT. Translated, it gives CASSPRGSSSQAFF.

V usage is TRBV4-1 and J usage is TRBJ2-7; D is ambiguous. The CDR3 covers 18 residues. Germline V gene sequence: CDR1 MGHRA, CDR2 YSYEKL. V was pared by 2 bases and J by 1 base, with 21 bases between. The DNA of the CDR3 is TGCGCCAGCAGCCAATCCCCTCACGGCAGGCTTAGATCCTACGAGCAGTACTTC. Its protein product is CASSQSPHGRLRSYEQYF.

The V call is TRBV7-2, the J call TRBJ2-1, with a tentative D call TRBD2 (6 bases). The germline V and J ends were trimmed by 9 bases and 8 bases, with 17 bases remaining between them. The CDR3 extends over 13 amino acids. The V gene's germline CDR1 is SGHTA and CDR2 FQGNSA. CDR3: CASGTYLSDEQFF. CDR3 DNA sequence: TGTGCCAGTGGGACTTATCTTTCCGATGAGCAGTTCTTC.

The CDR3 region is CASSEGTYTSTDTQYF. In nucleotides, the CDR3 is TGTGCCAGCAGTGAAGGGACATATACTAGCACAGATACGCAGTATTTT. This chain connects TRBV6-1 to TRBJ2-3; perhaps TRBD1 as D (5 bases). Between the trimmed V and J ends, which lost 1 base and 0 bases, there was a span of 11 bases. CDR1 and CDR2 from the germline V gene are MNHNS and SASEGT. CDR3 length: 16 residues.

The chain combines TRBV5-6 with TRBJ2-2; no clear D. V lost 0 bases and J 14 bases, leaving 11 bases between the germline ends. CDR1 and CDR2 (germline): SGHDT, YYEEEE. CDR3 length equals 12 residues. As DNA, the CDR3 is TGTGCCAGCAGCTTGGACTTAGCTGAACTGTTTTTT. It yields the protein CASSLDLAELFF.

The chain has TRBV18 and TRBJ1-5; 7 nucleotides line up with TRBD1. Trimming at V came to 3 bases and at J to 4 bases, leaving 6 bases not matched to a gene. The germline V gene encodes CDR1 KGHSH and CDR2 LQKENI. This CDR3 spans 15 amino acids. The CDR3 is CASSPTRGINQPQHF. CDR3 in DNA: TGTGCCAGCTCACCTACCAGGGGGATAAATCAGCCCCAGCATTTT. The whole variable domain, remainder taken from reference TRBV18 and TRBJ1-5, is NAGVMQNPRHLVRRRGQEARLRCSPMKGHSHVYWYRQLPEEGLKFMVYLQKENIIDESGMPKERFSAEFPKEGPSILRIQQVVRGDSAAYFCASSPTRGINQPQHFGDGTRLSIL.